Listed here is a single TCR beta chain. Time point here: patch test 2, 6 weeks after DPC sensitization. As to treatment: therapeutic diphenylcyclopropenone sensitization with weekly scalp DPC. This entry belongs to a study of human T cells and chemical hapten exposure. A single record per CDR3 protein comes from TCRdb applying MiXCR to the RACE reads. The sample consists of tens of thousands of distinct CDR3 sequences, around 3.2% of them appearing once. Germline V lookup: CDR1 LNHNV, CDR2 YYDKDF (reference sequence). Trimming cost V 4 bases and J 4 bases, with 21 bases left between them. The CDR3 is 17 residues long.

This clonotype was obtained from a man in his forties or fifties with alopecia areata. Some clones in this sample may be carry-over from other donors' samples. Source: whole blood, taken in connection with sensitization to the hapten diphenylcyclopropenone (DPC). The chain recombines TRBV15 with TRBJ2-3; weak D call: TRBD2 (6 bases). The CDR3 sequence is CATSKSDSWEVPDTQYF. The DNA of the CDR3 is TGTGCCACCAGCAAGTCGGACTCCTGGGAGGTCCCAGATACGCAGTATTTT.